The 24 T cell receptor beta chains below come from one sample, sequenced in a study of cytomegalovirus exposure and HLA in healthy donors. Amplification used 60 Vbeta primers and 13 Jbeta primers. TCRdb's table, derived via immunoSEQ multiplex PCR, lists solely in-frame clones and lacks some. The sample includes about 89,000 clones, roughly four fifths of them seen just once. Sample: PBMCs. Receptor source: a young man in good health and CMV-seronegative.

This sequence joins TRBV7-9 and TRBJ2-3; 9 bases are shared with TRBD2. The junction had 3 bases not matched to a gene; V was cut back by 6 bases and J by 2 bases. There are 14 residues in the CDR3. Looked up from germline, CDR1 is SEHNR and CDR2 is FQNEAQ (reference sequence). The CDR3 DNA reads as TGTGCCAGCAGGCTAGCGGGGTACACAGATACGCAGTATTTT. Its protein is CASRLAGYTDTQYF.

This rearrangement joins TRBV7-9 to TRBJ2-3; D perhaps matches TRBD1 (5 bases). The germline V gene has CDR1 SEHNR and CDR2 FQNEAQ (reference sequence). With 1 base removed from V and 2 bases from J, the gap between germline ends came to 10 bases. The CDR3 consists of 15 residues. The DNA of the CDR3 is TGTGCCAGCAGCTTAGTTACAGGCTCCACAGATACGCAGTATTTT. Encoded protein: CASSLVTGSTDTQYF.

V usage is TRBV14 and J usage is TRBJ2-3, with TRBD2 matching 10 bases. Trimming removed 2 bases from V and 2 bases from J; junction bases left unmatched: 7. The CDR3 is made up of 17 amino acids. Germline CDR1 reads SGHDN; CDR2 reads FVKESK. The CDR3 is CASSQSLTSGSTDTQYF. CDR3 sequence (DNA): TGTGCCAGCAGCCAAAGTTTGACTAGCGGGTCCACAGATACGCAGTATTTT.

V usage is TRBV5-4 and J usage is TRBJ2-7, with TRBD1 identical over 11 bases. This CDR3 has 17 residues. Trimming removed 4 bases from V and 4 bases from J; junction bases left unmatched: 13. Germline-derived CDR1 and CDR2 are SGHNT and YYREEE (reference sequence). The CDR3 nucleotides read TGTGCCAGCAGCCCCAATGCCGGGACAGGGGGGAAGTACGAGCAGTACTTC. Its translation is CASSPNAGTGGKYEQYF.

The rearrangement links TRBV7-9 to TRBJ1-1; TRBD1 agrees at 7 bases. The CDR3 totals 12 residues. V was pared by 5 bases and J by 7 bases, with 4 bases of the junction left unmatched. From germline, CDR1 is SEHNR and CDR2 FQNEAQ (reference sequence). CDR3 sequence: CASSPDRFEAFF. The CDR3 region has the DNA TGTGCCAGCAGCCCGGACAGGTTTGAAGCTTTCTTT.

V usage is TRBV29-1 and J usage is TRBJ2-3; 10 positions agree with TRBD1. This CDR3 spans 16 amino acids. Germline CDR1 SQVTM, CDR2 ANQGSEA. Trimming took 7 bases from V and 3 from J; bases not matched to a gene: 13. Written as DNA, the CDR3 is TGCAGCGCTACCATTACGGGACAGGGGTTGACAGATACGCAGTATTTT. It yields the protein CSATITGQGLTDTQYF.

This rearrangement joins TRBV5-1 to TRBJ1-2; the match to TRBD1 covers 9 bases. With V trimmed by 3 bases and J by 7 bases, 13 bases remained unmatched. The CDR3 is 16 amino acids. Germline values: CDR1 SGHRS, CDR2 YFSETQ. As DNA, the CDR3 is TGCGCCAGCAGCTACCTACCGGGACAGGGTTACATTGGCTACACCTTC. Its protein is CASSYLPGQGYIGYTF.

The chain employs TRBV19 and TRBJ1-2; possible D gene TRBD1, 6 bases. CDR1 is LNHDA and CDR2 is SQIVND in the germline V gene (reference sequence). Deletions cut 4 bases from V and 0 bases from J, with 9 bases between. CDR3 length: 14 amino acids. The CDR3 sequence: CASSTRTANYGYTF. The CDR3 nucleotides are TGTGCCAGTAGTACGAGGACAGCTAACTATGGCTACACCTTC.

This clone is a singleton in its sample. Other DNA sequences in this specimen translate into the identical CDR3. The rearrangement uses TRBV9 and TRBJ2-1; 9 positions match TRBD2. Trimming removed 0 bases from V and 1 base from J; junction bases left unmatched: 2. This CDR3 contains 16 residues. Germline V gene lookup returns CDR1 SGDLS and CDR2 YYNGEE. CDR3 coding DNA: TGTGCCAGCAGCGTAGGGACTAGCGTATCCTACAATGAGCAGTTCTTC. This translates into CASSVGTSVSYNEQFF.

The CDR3 loop is CASSQEAGHTEAFF. CDR3 in DNA: TGTGCCAGCTCACAAGAAGCAGGGCACACTGAAGCTTTCTTT. This chain uses TRBV18 with TRBJ1-1; D is perhaps TRBD1 (5 bases). CDR3 length: 14 residues. Germline V lookup: CDR1 KGHSH, CDR2 LQKENI. V was trimmed by 4 bases and J by 3 bases, leaving 12 bases between them.

The V gene is TRBV5-1, the J gene TRBJ2-5; TRBD2 matches 7 bases. The CDR3 contains 14 residues. CDR1 is SGHRS, CDR2 YFSETQ, per germline. Unmatched junction bases numbered 2, after V lost 0 bases and J lost 3 bases. The CDR3: CASSLAGGEETQYF. DNA of the CDR3: TGCGCCAGCAGCTTGGCGGGGGGTGAAGAGACCCAGTACTTC.

The V gene is TRBV5-1, the J gene TRBJ1-1; D is possibly TRBD1 (6 bases). The length of the CDR3 is 15 residues. From germline, CDR1 is SGHRS and CDR2 YFSETQ. The germline V and J ends were trimmed by 6 bases and 3 bases, with 18 bases remaining between them. DNA for the CDR3: TGCGCCAGCAATGCCATGGGGGCTCGAGACACTGAAGCTTTCTTT. Translation gives CASNAMGARDTEAFF.

There are a few counts of this clone. This chain's CDR3 is CASSQEGQTNEKLFF. CDR3 DNA sequence: TGCGCCAGCAGCCAGGAAGGACAGACTAATGAAAAACTGTTTTTT. The chain links TRBV5-1 to TRBJ1-4, with D perhaps TRBD1 (6 bases). The CDR3 is made up of 15 amino acids. CDR1 is SGHRS and CDR2 is YFSETQ in the germline V gene. V gave up 4 bases and J gave up 2 bases, with 12 bases separating them. The full variable domain, with the rest looked up from reference TRBV5-1 and TRBJ1-4, is KAGVTQTPRYLIKTRGQQVTLSCSPISGHRSVSWYQQTPGQGLQFLFEYFSETQRNKGNFPGRFSGRQFSNSRSEMNVSTLELGDSALYLCASSQEGQTNEKLFFGSGTQLSVL.

The chain joins TRBV7-9 to TRBJ2-5; D is undetermined. The J call may not be correct, given that the DNA end is closer to TRBJ2-7. CDR1 and CDR2 (germline): SEHNR, FQNEAQ (reference sequence). The CDR3 extends over 11 amino acids. The CDR3: CASSFTYEQYF. The DNA of the CDR3 is TGTGCCAGCAGCTTCACCTACGAGCAGTACTTC.

In this sample, this clone turned up once. This chain connects TRBV27 to TRBJ2-7, with 8 bases lining up with TRBD1. The CDR3 covers 15 residues. After removal of 5 bases from V and 5 bases from J, the junction contained 11 bases not matched to a gene. The germline V gene has CDR1 MNHEY and CDR2 SMNVEV (reference sequence). Here the CDR3 DNA reads TGTGCCAGCAGTCCATGGGACAGGTCGGTCCACGAGCAGTACTTC. The encoded protein is CASSPWDRSVHEQYF.

J is TRBJ1-2 and V is TRBV5-4; D is uncertain. The germline gives CDR1 SGHNT, CDR2 YYREEE (reference sequence). The germline V and J ends were trimmed by 5 bases and 0 bases, with 8 bases remaining between them. The CDR3 spans 13 residues. CDR3 sequence (DNA): TGTGCCAGCAGTGAGAGAGCTAACTATGGCTACACCTTC. As protein: CASSERANYGYTF.

This CDR3 reads CASNLVGDQPQHF. CDR3 sequence (DNA): TGTGCCAGTAATTTGGTAGGGGATCAGCCCCAGCATTTT. The chain recombines TRBV19 with TRBJ1-5; perhaps TRBD1 as D (5 bases). The germline V gene has CDR1 LNHDA and CDR2 SQIVND (reference sequence). Trimming pared 7 bases from V and 5 bases from J, leaving 12 bases between. This CDR3 contains 13 residues.

This clone was detected only a few times. The DNA for the CDR3 is TGTGCCAGCAGTGAAGGGACTAGCGGCCAAGAGACCCAGTACTTC. Translation gives CASSEGTSGQETQYF. The rearrangement links TRBV6-4 to TRBJ2-5; 11 positions agree with TRBD2. The CDR3 runs to 15 residues. Trimming cost V 3 bases and J 1 base; bases outside gene matches: 1. Germline V gives CDR1 MRHNA, CDR2 SNTAGT.

The genes are TRBV5-8 and TRBJ2-5; 13 bases align to TRBD2. This CDR3 is built from 18 residues. The trim removed 4 bases at V and 4 bases at J, leaving 13 bases unmatched. Per the germline V gene, CDR1 is SGHTS and CDR2 is YDEGEE. DNA of the CDR3: TGTGCCAGCAGCACAGGACTAGCGGGAGTGAGTTTGGGAGAGACCCAGTACTTC. This gives the protein CASSTGLAGVSLGETQYF.

V gene TRBV4-1 combines with J gene TRBJ1-5; 7 bases map to TRBD1. V shed 1 base and J 6 bases; nucleotides not matched to a gene: 3. From germline, CDR1 is MGHRA and CDR2 YSYEKL. This CDR3 is 14 amino acids long. The DNA of the CDR3 is TGCGCCAGCAGCCAAGGGACAGGCGTTCAGCCCCAGCATTTT. Translation: CASSQGTGVQPQHF.

The table lists this clone with a count of one. V gene TRBV4-1 combines with J gene TRBJ1-5; D is ambiguous. V lost 3 bases to trimming and J lost 4 bases, with 10 bases between them. The CDR3 extends over 14 amino acids. Germline V CDR1 and CDR2: MGHRA, YSYEKL. This CDR3 is CASSQRVWNQPQHF. In DNA, the CDR3 is TGCGCCAGCAGCCAGCGGGTATGGAATCAGCCCCAGCATTTT.

This chain connects TRBV6-1 to TRBJ2-1; 11 nucleotides line up with TRBD1. The junction had 1 base not matched to a gene; V was cut back by 0 bases and J by 6 bases. This CDR3 has 15 amino acids. CDR1 and CDR2 from the germline V gene are MNHNS and SASEGT. The CDR3 loop is CASSEAGTGGNEQFF. The CDR3 DNA reads TGTGCCAGCAGTGAAGCAGGGACAGGGGGCAATGAGCAGTTCTTC.

Here the CDR3 reads CASSDSAGQGMEGYTF. The DNA of the CDR3 is TGTGCCAGCAGTGACTCAGCGGGACAGGGGATGGAGGGCTACACCTTC. The chain carries TRBV6-4 and TRBJ1-2; TRBD1 agrees at 10 bases. The CDR3 is 16 amino acids. Looked up from germline, CDR1 is MRHNA and CDR2 is SNTAGT. V shed 0 bases, J shed 8 bases, and the junction held 9 bases outside the gene matches.

The genes are TRBV30 and TRBJ2-7, with a possible D match to TRBD2 (5 bases). Trimming shortened V by 5 bases and J by 6 bases, and 14 bases separated the two germline ends. The CDR3 covers 12 residues. The germline V gene encodes CDR1 GTSNPN and CDR2 SVGIG (reference sequence). As DNA, the CDR3 is TGTGCCTGGGCCCCTGGCGGGCGCGAGCAGTACTTC. Amino acids: CAWAPGGREQYF.